This T cell receptor beta chain originates from a study of shared clonotypes between healthy human individuals (dated by TCRdb to 2019 to 2021). At the level of the whole study: The cohort included three men and a couple of women between 18 and 49 years of age. For each donor, three plates each were used for CD4 naive and CD4 memory, two plates were used for CD8 naive, and one plate was used for CD8 memory. Different laboratories and diverse techniques were used to prepare libraries and sequence TCR repertoires, to increase sequencing depth and limit assay-specific biases. To estimate repertoire size and how much clonotypes are shared between individuals, the study performed deep sequencing of blood TCR repertoires from about five healthy adults. Between about 0.85 and 10 billion PBMCs per donor were obtained by leukapheresis.

Taken from the germline V gene, the CDR1 and CDR2 loops are SGDLS and YYNGEE. From the cysteine up to the phenylalanine, the CDR3 has a length of 16 residues. Only the CDR3 region is kept as DNA, spanning 48 bases read in frame from base 1. V and J lose 0 bases and 7 bases, and a span of 17 bases separates them. TCR CDR3 regions were amplified from genomic DNA by multiplex PCR using the deep immunoSEQ assay. Extracted genomic DNA from each cell subset was spread evenly across all wells of several immunoSEQ 96-well plates, with each plate serving as a replicate. For sorted subsets, each replicate PCR was loaded with 200 ng genomic DNA, equivalent to 25,000 to 30,000 T cell genomes. Purified libraries were quantified with a Qubit 3.0 fluorometer, sized on a Bioanalyzer 2100, and re-quantified with the KAPA Library Quantification kit. A separate single-read 150-cycle Illumina NextSeq 550 flow cell was used to sequence each immunoSEQ 96-well plate. In the source study's methods: Because the immunoSEQ output held only junctional sequences and lacked quality scores, the filtering could not match the filtering applied to full-length reads. Sequences were annotated with PyIR, a Python wrapper for IgBLAST v1.9, using IMGT germline references to assign V/J genes and CDR3. Any read was removed if the V/J assignment was weak (E-value above 1e-6), the CDR3 was missing, or the read contained stop codons, out-of-frame junctions, or ambiguous translated residues. V3J clonotypes were defined as sequences sharing the same inferred V gene, J gene, and CDR3 amino acid sequence. Percentage overlap between repertoires was calculated by dividing the number of shared unique clonotypes by the size of the smaller repertoire. RTK rarefaction, the Chao1 estimator, and Recon v2.1 estimates of unobserved clonotypes were used to assess repertoire richness. OLGA was used to compute generation probabilities for all TCRbeta clonotypes that the gDNA method yielded from a handful of donors. Here the immuneACCESS table is served through TCRdb, limited to in-frame sequences with V and J called. Missing clones are a known gap in these copies; in checked studies unresolved V genes cover under half, and the rest lacks a known reason. The DNA was the basis for D and trimming; V, J and clone size are from that table. The sample table contains roughly 1.5 million clones; only one count was recorded for 95% to 99% of them. The top ten constitute 0.45% of the sample.

Regarding this clone: What antigen it recognizes has not been identified. No base quality information exists; no much larger clone differs at one position.

The full study reports these points: Estimated clonotype richness was generally larger for naive than for memory subsets. Sampling was restricted to blood, and TCR repertoires in tissues likely differ from the TCR repertoires found in blood. Pairwise subsampling led to the expectation that sequencing depth would affect the degree of clonotype sharing among donors. Compared with non-shared clonotypes, clonotypes shared by all four sorted-subset donors had higher generation probabilities. The genetic and exposure-history diversity represented was limited by the small number of donors. Sharing across several donors was observed for 4.5% to 6.5% of naive CD4, 3% to 4% of naive CD8, about 2.3% of memory CD4, and about 0.38% of memory CD8 clonotypes. Rarefaction of sorted-subset datasets indicated incomplete sequencing despite the large sequencing depth.

The donors were healthy, HIV-negative adults who had no recently reported acute infections or vaccinations. Only Caucasian adults living in Nashville, Tennessee, USA were represented among the donors. CD4+ T cells were enriched by magnetic negative selection; naive cells were then positively selected on CD45RA, and the negative fraction formed the memory subset. Blood was collected by leukapheresis, and PBMCs were isolated by Ficoll-Histopaque density gradient centrifugation and then cryopreserved in liquid nitrogen vapor phase. Analytical flow cytometry was used to check the purity and quantity of every magnetically sorted T cell population. Genomic DNA was isolated from each sorted fraction and quantified by UV absorbance on a Nanodrop 2000c.

The sequence was obtained from a man younger than 45 in good health. The source material was naive CD4+ T cells sorted from blood. Interpreted using the paper, the cell subset or site label stands for: CD45RA+ positively selected. The sequence links TRBV9 to TRBJ1-5, with no reliable assignment of the D segment. The bases read TGTGCCAGCAGCGTAGGGGCCGACCCGCGGAACCAGCCCCAGCATTTT. It is translated as CASSVGADPRNQPQHF.